Listed here are 20 T cell receptor beta chains from one sample, sequenced in a study of blood T cell repertoires in COVID-19 (dated by TCRdb to between 2020 and 2021). Libraries were constructed by the immunoSEQ multiplex PCR assay. The source is immuneACCESS, and TCRdb retained only in-frame sequences with V and J called. Part of the clones is not carried over; for the studies checked, unresolved V genes explain less than half of this, and the remainder is unexplained. The sample data list 300,000 to 400,000 clones, and around 87% of these were observed just once. The biggest ten clones account for 7.8% of the sample. The sample was peripheral blood. Receptor source: a woman aged 50 to 65 who had recovered from COVID-19.

The rearrangement links TRBV10-3 to TRBJ1-1; D is possibly TRBD1 (6 bases). Germline V gives CDR1 ENHRY, CDR2 SYGVKD. The CDR3 has 15 amino acids. Trimming cost V 0 bases and J 1 base, with 9 bases left between them. This CDR3 is CAISESGTSNTEAFF. In nucleotides, the CDR3 is TGTGCCATCAGTGAGTCTGGGACATCGAACACTGAAGCTTTCTTT.

This clone was seen a few times. The chain carries TRBV30 and TRBJ1-2; TRBD1 aligns across 12 bases. The CDR3 is 13 amino acids. The V segment lost 8 bases and the J segment 3 bases; nucleotides outside the gene matches: 4. Germline CDR1 reads GTSNPN; CDR2 reads SVGIG (reference sequence). This CDR3 reads CASGTGGHYGYTF. The CDR3 nucleotides read TGTGCCAGCGGGACAGGGGGCCACTATGGCTACACCTTC.

The V call is TRBV19, the J call TRBJ2-3; 8 nucleotides agree with TRBD2. Germline V CDR1 and CDR2: LNHDA, SQIVND (reference sequence). V was clipped by 7 bases and J by 4 bases; unmatched bases: 13. CDR3 length equals 16 residues. CDR3 loop: CASNSAGTRFADTQYF. For the CDR3, the DNA is TGTGCCAGTAATTCCGCCGGGACTAGATTCGCAGATACGCAGTATTTT.

V gene TRBV19 combines with J gene TRBJ1-2; possible D gene TRBD1, 6 bases. Trimming removed 5 bases from V and 7 bases from J, with 14 bases in between. CDR1 is LNHDA and CDR2 is SQIVND in the germline V gene (reference sequence). CDR3 length: 13 residues. The CDR3 spells CASSQQTGVGYTF. DNA for the CDR3: TGTGCCAGTAGTCAACAGACAGGAGTTGGCTACACCTTC.

The rearrangement links TRBV3-1 (or the pseudogene TRBV3-2) to TRBJ1-2, with TRBD1 as a possible D gene (6 bases). The length of the CDR3 is 15 residues. Trimming shortened V by 1 base and J by 2 bases, and 11 bases separated the two germline ends. Per the germline V gene, CDR1 is LGHDT and CDR2 is YNNKEL (reference sequence). CDR3 nucleotide sequence: TGTGCCAGCAGCCAAGGATGGACAGCCAACTATGGCTACACCTTC. Protein: CASSQGWTANYGYTF.

V is TRBV2 and J is TRBJ1-3; D is unresolved. Per germline, CDR1 SNHLY and CDR2 FYNNEI. This CDR3 spans 15 amino acids. Trimming cost V 7 bases and J 2 bases, with 15 bases left between them. CDR3 nucleotide sequence: TGTGCCAGCAAAAGGAGGGCTCCCCCTGGAAACACCATATATTTT. The encoded protein is CASKRRAPPGNTIYF.

This clone occurred once. The chain joins TRBV3-1 (or the pseudogene TRBV3-2) to TRBJ2-2, with D possibly TRBD1 on 5 matching bases. The length of the CDR3 is 16 residues. Germline CDR1 LGHDT, CDR2 YNNKEL (reference sequence). V was shortened by 1 base and J by 2 bases, with 11 bases between the two germline ends. CDR3 nucleotides: TGTGCCAGCAGCCAAGTTGCACAGGCCAACACCGGGGAGCTGTTTTTT. Protein: CASSQVAQANTGELFF.

The chain uses TRBV2 and TRBJ2-1; a possible D gene is TRBD1 (6 bases). Trimming cost V 6 bases and J 1 base, with 10 bases left between them. The CDR3 covers 14 residues. The germline CDR1 and CDR2 sequences are SNHLY and FYNNEI. Here the CDR3 DNA reads TGTGCCAGCAGCAACAGGGTGTCCTACAATGAGCAGTTCTTC. Residues: CASSNRVSYNEQFF. The full variable domain, in which reference TRBV2 and TRBJ2-1 provide the parts outside the CDR3, is EPEVTQTPSHQVTQMGQEVILRCVPISNHLYFYWYRQILGQKVEFLVSFYNNEISEKSEIFDDQFSVERPDGSNFTLKIRSTKLEDSAMYFCASSNRVSYNEQFFGPGTRLTVL.

This sequence joins TRBV5-1 and TRBJ2-1; 9 bases match TRBD2. Trimming cost V 4 bases and J 8 bases; bases outside gene matches: 7. The CDR3 extends over 14 amino acids. Germline V gives CDR1 SGHRS, CDR2 YFSETQ. DNA for the CDR3: TGCGCCAGCAGCGCGGGACTAGCCGGCGATGAGCAGTTCTTC. Protein product: CASSAGLAGDEQFF.

The CDR3 protein is CASRGQGDQPQHF. DNA of the CDR3: TGTGCCAGCAGAGGACAGGGGGATCAGCCCCAGCATTTT. The V gene is TRBV28, the J gene TRBJ1-5; 10 positions match TRBD1. Germline-derived CDR1 and CDR2 are MDHEN and SYDVKM. The CDR3 spans 13 residues. V shed 6 bases, J shed 5 bases, and the junction held 1 base outside the gene matches.

V and J are TRBV19 and TRBJ1-5, with 9 nucleotides matching TRBD1. The CDR3 spans 15 residues. Unmatched junction bases numbered 7, after V lost 5 bases and J lost 5 bases. The germline gives CDR1 LNHDA, CDR2 SQIVND (reference sequence). Here the CDR3 reads CASSPTGGLYQPQHF. The CDR3 DNA reads as TGTGCCAGTAGTCCTACAGGGGGCCTCTATCAGCCCCAGCATTTT.

V is TRBV19 and J is TRBJ2-5, with 7 bases identical to TRBD1. CDR1 and CDR2 (germline): LNHDA, SQIVND (reference sequence). The ends lost 4 bases at V and 5 bases at J; junction bases unmatched: 7. CDR3 length equals 14 residues. The CDR3 protein is CASSRVQGPETQYF. The CDR3 DNA is TGTGCCAGTAGTAGGGTACAGGGGCCCGAGACCCAGTACTTC.

Here the CDR3 reads CASSPGPSGSPSEQYF. The CDR3 DNA reads TGTGCCAGCAGCCCCGGGCCTAGCGGGAGTCCCTCCGAGCAGTACTTC. V gene TRBV27 combines with J gene TRBJ2-7; 10 positions agree with TRBD2. The V and J ends lost 6 bases and 6 bases, in that order; junction bases with no gene match: 14. Per germline, CDR1 MNHEY and CDR2 SMNVEV (reference sequence). This CDR3 is built from 16 residues.

This chain connects TRBV3-1 (or the pseudogene TRBV3-2) to TRBJ1-2; D ambiguous. V shed 5 bases and J shed 2 bases, with 18 bases lying between them. The length of the CDR3 is 16 residues. CDR1 and CDR2 from the germline V gene are LGHDT and YNNKEL (reference sequence). The CDR3: CASSYGIQARNYGYTF. The DNA for the CDR3 is TGTGCCAGCAGCTACGGTATTCAGGCGAGAAACTATGGCTACACCTTC.

This sequence joins TRBV28 and TRBJ2-1; TRBD2 agrees at 7 bases. With V trimmed by 5 bases and J by 0 bases, 7 bases remained unmatched. The CDR3 runs to 16 residues. Germline CDR1 reads MDHEN; CDR2 reads SYDVKM. The CDR3 DNA is TGTGCCAGCAGTCCCGAGCGGGGCAACTCCTACAATGAGCAGTTCTTC. Amino acids: CASSPERGNSYNEQFF.

V usage is TRBV7-2 and J usage is TRBJ2-1; D possibly corresponds to TRBD1 (6 bases). CDR1 and CDR2 from the germline V gene are SGHTA and FQGNSA. The CDR3 has 15 residues. V dropped 5 bases and J dropped 2 bases, with 13 bases sitting between them. CDR3 sequence reads: CASSPTGTAYNEQFF. CDR3 sequence (DNA): TGTGCCAGCAGCCCCACAGGGACGGCCTACAATGAGCAGTTCTTC.

The rearrangement uses TRBV6-5 and TRBJ2-4, with TRBD2 as a possible D gene (6 bases). This CDR3 is 15 amino acids long. The V end lost 1 base, the J end lost 4 bases, and 11 bases lay between the germline ends. Germline V gives CDR1 MNHEY, CDR2 SVGAGI. CDR3 coding DNA: TGTGCCAGCAGTTACTTATCGGGGAGGAAAAACATTCAGTACTTC. Translated: CASSYLSGRKNIQYF.

This chain's CDR3 is CASRWGRGYNEQFF. CDR3 nucleotides: TGTGCCAGTAGATGGGGGAGGGGGTACAATGAGCAGTTCTTC. The chain is built from TRBV19 and TRBJ2-1; possibly TRBD2 for D (7 bases). V was clipped by 6 bases and J by 4 bases, with 13 bases between them. The V gene's germline CDR1 is LNHDA and CDR2 SQIVND (reference sequence). CDR3 size: 14 residues. The full variable domain, completed using reference TRBV19 and TRBJ2-1, is DGGITQSPKYLFRKEGQNVTLSCEQNLNHDAMYWYRQDPGQGLRLIYYSQIVNDFQKGDIAEGYSVSREKKESFPLTVTSAQKNPTAFYLCASRWGRGYNEQFFGPGTRLTVL.

The gene calls are TRBV2 and TRBJ2-7, with 9 bases matching TRBD1. CDR1 and CDR2 (germline): SNHLY, FYNNEI. The CDR3 has 14 amino acids. J gave up 0 bases and V 5 bases, and 2 bases lay outside the gene matches. The CDR3 bases are TGTGCCAGCAGTTTGGACAGGGGCTCCTACGAGCAGTACTTC. Encoded protein: CASSLDRGSYEQYF. Complete variable domain (other parts from reference TRBV2 and TRBJ2-7): EPEVTQTPSHQVTQMGQEVILRCVPISNHLYFYWYRQILGQKVEFLVSFYNNEISEKSEIFDDQFSVERPDGSNFTLKIRSTKLEDSAMYFCASSLDRGSYEQYFGPGTRLTVT.

The chain employs TRBV5-1 and TRBJ2-5; 10 bases agree with TRBD1. The germline CDR1 and CDR2 sequences are SGHRS and YFSETQ. With 3 bases clipped from V and 4 bases from J, the junction kept 3 bases outside the gene matches. The CDR3 has 14 residues. The CDR3 coding sequence is TGCGCCAGCAGCTCCGGACAGGGGGTAGAGACCCAGTACTTC. This gives the protein CASSSGQGVETQYF.